The source of this TCR beta chain is a study of long-term antiretroviral therapy in people with HIV. With regard to this clone: Other DNA sequences in this specimen translate into the identical CDR3.

Germline V gives CDR1 SGHNT, CDR2 YYREEE (reference sequence). Trimming cost V 2 bases and J 0 bases; bases outside gene matches: 4. The length of the CDR3 is 15 residues. A v3.0 immunoSEQ assay was performed at survey level. The assay was immunoSEQ multiplex PCR, and TCRdb's table has in-frame clones only and misses some. The sample includes about 11,000 clones, around three quarters of them seen just once. The chain employs TRBV5-4 and TRBJ2-7, with 8 bases aligning to TRBD2. The origin of this receptor is a man in his thirties or forties with HIV. Specimen: unsorted PBMCs, collected at the start of antiretroviral therapy, before treatment. The CDR3 here is CASSFSGGPSYEQYF. The CDR3 bases are TGTGCCAGCAGCTTCAGCGGGGGTCCCTCCTACGAGCAGTACTTC.